A selection of T cell receptor beta chains follows, all from one sample in a study of T cells after posttransplantation cyclophosphamide. Produced via immunoSEQ multiplex PCR; TCRdb's table is partial and in-frame only. The data hold some 47,000 clones, with around 84% observed a single time. Specimen: PBMCs. These receptors originate from a man younger than 40 with a blood cancer, CMV-positive, and with a related stem cell donor. The conserved cysteine and the conserved F or W are not part of the CDR3 here.

v_call: TRBV27
j_call: TRBJ2-1
cdr3_aa: ASSLGSWDTAYNEQF

v_call: TRBV6-5
j_call: TRBJ1-1
cdr3_aa: ASSFTQGRNTEAF

v_call: TRBV5-1
j_call: TRBJ1-1
cdr3_aa: ASSLVGQPKNTEAF

v_call: TRBV27
j_call: TRBJ2-3
cdr3_aa: ASSFGGAGGHTDTQY

v_call: TRBV30
j_call: TRBJ1-4
cdr3_aa: AWSRQGLSNEKLF

v_call: TRBV11-3
j_call: TRBJ2-3
cdr3_aa: ASSPGGASTDTQY

v_call: TRBV4-1
j_call: TRBJ2-7
cdr3_aa: ASSQVPRASSYEQY

v_call: TRBV5-1
j_call: TRBJ2-7
cdr3_aa: ASSFGQTGRYEQY

v_call: TRBV30
j_call: TRBJ2-7
cdr3_aa: AWGIELHEQY

v_call: TRBV7-2
j_call: TRBJ2-3
cdr3_aa: ASAEGGVPDTQY

v_call: TRBV4-3
j_call: TRBJ2-1
cdr3_aa: ASSQDRTEYNEQF

v_call: TRBV5-5
j_call: TRBJ2-7
cdr3_aa: ASSFWQGAPEQY

v_call: TRBV11-3
j_call: TRBJ2-7
cdr3_aa: ASSFPDSSPSSSYEQY

v_call: TRBV11-3
j_call: TRBJ2-1
cdr3_aa: ASSSAGTRKNNEQF

v_call: TRBV27
j_call: TRBJ2-7
cdr3_aa: ASSWTGNTYEQY

v_call: TRBV28
j_call: TRBJ1-5
cdr3_aa: ASRPQGFQPQH

v_call: TRBV11-2
j_call: TRBJ2-2
cdr3_aa: ASSSLERGNTGELF

v_call: TRBV28
j_call: TRBJ1-5
cdr3_aa: ASTPAGGGQPQH

v_call: TRBV5-6
j_call: TRBJ2-3
cdr3_aa: ASSLGGTDTQY

v_call: TRBV27
j_call: TRBJ1-2
cdr3_aa: ASSPGFRDSYGYT

v_call: TRBV7-2
j_call: TRBJ1-5
cdr3_aa: ASSFGTGSNQPQH

v_call: TRBV29-1
j_call: TRBJ2-1
cdr3_aa: SARTPRGLGEQF

v_call: TRBV7-6
j_call: TRBJ2-5
cdr3_aa: ASSPSAGLETQY

v_call: TRBV4-1
j_call: TRBJ2-7
cdr3_aa: ASSQGLRGVREQY

v_call: TRBV18
j_call: TRBJ2-7
cdr3_aa: ASSPDPSEQY

v_call: TRBV7-3
j_call: TRBJ1-5
cdr3_aa: ASSSQDGQPQH

v_call: TRBV15
j_call: TRBJ2-3
cdr3_aa: ATSRDKMVAPSTDTQY

v_call: TRBV6-5
j_call: TRBJ1-4
cdr3_aa: ASSSRGSATNEKLF

v_call: TRBV18
j_call: NA
cdr3_aa: ASSPRDRVTTYEQY

v_call: TRBV27
j_call: TRBJ2-7
cdr3_aa: ASSSPMGARYEQY

v_call: TRBV18
j_call: TRBJ1-1
cdr3_aa: ASSYYAGQNTEAF

v_call: TRBV12-5
j_call: TRBJ2-1
cdr3_aa: ASGLVFVRAGEYNEQF

v_call: TRBV5-5
j_call: TRBJ2-1
cdr3_aa: ASSHAGSYNEQF

v_call: TRBV10-3
j_call: TRBJ1-4
cdr3_aa: AISELEGPGEKLF

v_call: TRBV7-9
j_call: TRBJ2-7
cdr3_aa: ASSPTPPLSSYEQY

v_call: TRBV18
j_call: TRBJ1-2
cdr3_aa: ASSPGPIDRVSLYGYT